The T cell receptor (beta chain) under discussion was sequenced for a study of OX40 agonist ivuxolimab in advanced cancers. Findings and caveats of the study: Fewer expanded clones were found on average in CD4+ than in CD8+ T cells. Certain nonresponding patients likewise had low normalized T-cell clonal expansion.

Repertoires were generated with immunoSEQ multiplex PCR, while TCRdb's copy carries only in-frame clones and drops some. The sample has tens of thousands of clones, about 94% seen once. This CDR3 region has 15 residues. Germline-derived CDR1 and CDR2 are SGHVS and FQNEAQ. Trimming shortened V by 0 bases and J by 0 bases, and 7 bases separated the two germline ends. A remark on this clone: Its antigen is still unknown.

V is TRBV7-8 and J is TRBJ2-3, with D unclear. This receptor was taken from an adult with an advanced solid tumor such as melanoma, head and neck, liver or kidney cancer. Sequencing used CD4+ or CD8+ T cells sorted from blood, obtained in a trial of the OX40 agonist ivuxolimab. The CDR3 DNA is TGTGCCAGCAGCTTAGCCGGAGCTAGCACAGATACGCAGTATTTT. Residues: CASSLAGASTDTQYF.